This TCR beta chain was recovered during a study of T-cell memory formation after mild COVID-19. Turning to the study itself: TCR clusters showed largely donor specificity. Overall study results and limits: The SARS-CoV-2 specificity of second-wave clones reaching peak at day 37 remained unverified.

With 3 bases removed from V and 2 bases from J, the gap between germline ends came to 7 bases. Germline V gene lookup returns CDR1 SGHAT and CDR2 FQNNGV. The CDR3 runs 13 residues. This clonotype was detected ten times or more. The antigen is not known. TCR alpha and TCR beta cDNA libraries with sample barcodes and UMIs came from 5'RACE using constant-segment primers. In TCRdb, the 5' RACE reads were re-called with MiXCR into one record per CDR3 protein. The sample lists 400,000 or so distinct CDR3 sequences, over 15% seen once, with around 8% in the top ten. This clonotype was obtained from an adult woman who had mild COVID-19 (a few samples of this study predate the infection). Cell type and time point are not known. This rearrangement joins TRBV11-2 to TRBJ1-1; D uncertain. Sample: PBMCs or a T cell subset sorted from them (not recorded which). CDR3 amino acids: CASSFFENTEAFF. For the CDR3, the DNA is TGTGCCAGCAGCTTCTTCGAAAACACTGAAGCTTTCTTT.